This T cell receptor (beta chain) stems from a study of T cells after yellow fever vaccination (dated by TCRdb to about 2019). Turning to the overall study: The SMART-Seq v4 Ultra Low Input RNA kit was used to prepare libraries from fractions with low cell numbers. Bulk TCR alpha and beta repertoires were sequenced longitudinally to track T-cell clones before and after primary and booster YFV17D yellow fever vaccination. Two healthy male donors made up the cohort, one aged 18 to 29 years and the other aged 30 to 40 years. Blood was collected at multiple timepoints before and after primary and secondary immunization, and bulk PBMC replicates and cell subsets were isolated.

This clonotype was seen many times. It lacks a known antigen. Per-base qualities were not stored, and no clone one base away is much larger. Sample treatment or condition, as interpreted from the label and publication: live attenuated yellow fever vaccine strain. At each blood-draw timepoint, two biological replicates of bulk PBMCs were obtained. PBMCs were isolated from peripheral blood using a standard Ficoll-Paque protocol. TriZol was used to extract RNA from bulk PBMCs, CD4 and CD8 fractions, and dextramer-positive and dextramer-negative fractions. The germline V gene provides CDR1 LGHNA and CDR2 YSLEER. V gives up 4 bases and J gives up 2 bases, and the segment between their germline ends measures 14 bases. Taken from cysteine to phenylalanine, the CDR3 has 16 residues. Only CDR3 DNA is held: 48 bases, read in frame from base 1. Sequenced on an Illumina NovaSeq 6000. TCR cDNA was synthesized by 5'RACE template switching, through which a universal primer site and unique molecular identifiers were introduced. Priming of cDNA synthesis was performed from both the TCR alpha and TCR beta constant segments. Libraries were amplified in two PCR steps, with sample barcodes and sequencing adapters added in the second step. Libraries were sequenced on Illumina HiSeq 2500 (2x100 bp) or NovaSeq (2x150 bp). The paper's data handling went like this. Reads were demultiplexed and collapsed into UMI consensus sequences with MIGEC, and V(D)J alignment was performed with MiXCR. Using edgeR on replicate PBMC samples, clonotypes were called vaccine-responding if FDR was below 0.01 and the log2 fold change was above 5 up to day 15. Each bulk clonotype was labeled CD4 or CD8 based on which sequenced repertoire, CD4 or CD8, contained the clonotype at higher abundance. TCRdb trimmed the raw reads at Q25, called clones with MiXCR and kept productive beta chains. CDR3 protein duplicates are merged, each entry listing the most common genes and DNA. TCRdb assigned the V and J calls; the authors' analysis was not used. This sample has 300,000 to 400,000 distinct CDR3 sequences in its table, and 3% to 4.5% of those were observed once. Clones ranked in the top ten supply 20% to 25% of the sample.

Broader findings and caveats from the paper: A small share of clonotypes was detected in both CD4 and CD8 compartments, with the overlap likely arising from convergent recombination. Most clones expanded after primary vaccination (around 97% of CD4 and around 88% of CD8) were re-detected after the booster, suggesting that broad memory maintenance occurred. Only a couple of donors were included in the study, so the extent to which the findings can be generalized is limited. The secondary T-cell response was found to be weaker but faster than the primary response, with a peak reached on day 5 rather than on day 15. FACS-sorted repertoires could contain abundant contaminating clonotypes from the bulk population, so computational filtering was required.

This sample comprised PBMCs, obtained 5 days after the yellow fever booster vaccination. This receptor was taken from a man aged 18-30 years who received the YFV17D yellow fever vaccine. Recombination linked TRBV4-3 to TRBJ2-2; the D gene is not confidently resolved. The DNA sequence follows: TGCGCCAGCAGCCCCAGACCAGAACCTAACACCGGGGAGCTGTTTTTT. Protein translation: CASSPRPEPNTGELFF.